This T cell receptor (beta chain) appears in the sequencing data of a study of T cell clusters in autoimmune cytopenias. Study details: Healthy control donors averaged about 50 years of age, with a median of roughly 60 years.

TRB was amplified by touch-down multiplex PCR, primer pools A and B combined. TCRdb re-called the multiplex PCR reads and gives one entry per CDR3 protein, without DNA. This listing includes roughly 5,000 distinct CDR3 sequences. By frequency, this clonotype is medium-sized. The CDR3 has 14 residues. In germline, CDR1 is SGHDT, CDR2 YYEEEE. TRB amplification used roughly 250 ng of peripheral blood genomic DNA. The sample was also reused in another study, on T cell repertoires in aging, cancer and after chemotherapy.

This TCR came from a human donor in good health. This chain connects TRBV5-6 to TRBJ1-2; the D call of TRBD1 rests on TCRdb alone, since no DNA is present to check it. Source material: peripheral blood. CDR3 protein: CASNTGGASYGYTF.